What follows are 16 T cell receptor beta chains derived from one specimen sequenced in a study of blood T cell repertoires in COVID-19 (dated by TCRdb to about 2020). The library was generated by the immunoSEQ multiplex PCR assay. This immuneACCESS table, as held by TCRdb, lists in-frame sequences with V and J called but not all clones. Of the missing ones, under half trace to an unresolved V gene in checked studies; the others have no known cause. This sample has approximately 670,000 clones in its table, and approximately 90% of those were observed once. The ten largest clones take up roughly 0.26% of the sample. Sequenced input: peripheral blood. Receptor source: a woman under 30 with acute or convalescent COVID-19.

The V gene is TRBV25-1, the J gene TRBJ2-1; the D gene is possibly TRBD1 (6 bases). The CDR3 covers 15 residues. Germline-derived CDR1 and CDR2 are MGHDK and SYGVNS. V was shortened by 4 bases and J by 2 bases, with 12 bases between the two germline ends. The CDR3 loop is CASSGRTEPYNEQFF. The CDR3 nucleotides are TGTGCCAGCAGTGGGAGGACAGAACCCTACAATGAGCAGTTCTTC. Full variable domain (outside the CDR3, taken from reference TRBV25-1 and TRBJ2-1): EADIYQTPRYLVIGTGKKITLECSQTMGHDKMYWYQQDPGMELHLIHYSYGVNSTEKGDLSSESTVSRIRTEHFPLTLESARPSHTSQYLCASSGRTEPYNEQFFGPGTRLTVL.

This clone occurred once. The rearrangement uses TRBV11-2 and TRBJ1-1; D may be TRBD1 (6 bases). This CDR3 spans 14 amino acids. V was shortened by 2 bases and J by 6 bases, with 13 bases between the two germline ends. Germline lookup yields CDR1 SGHAT and CDR2 FQNNGV. CDR3: CASSLNGGRAEAFF. The CDR3 coding sequence is TGTGCCAGCAGCTTAAACGGGGGGCGGGCTGAAGCTTTCTTT.

J is TRBJ2-1 and V is TRBV11-2, with 11 nucleotides matching TRBD2. The germline CDR1 and CDR2 sequences are SGHAT and FQNNGV. The ends lost 3 bases at V and 0 bases at J; junction bases unmatched: 10. This CDR3 is 19 amino acids long. CDR3 bases: TGTGCCAGCAGCTTGGGGGCCCTAGCGGGGGGCAACTCCTACAATGAGCAGTTCTTC. This translates into CASSLGALAGGNSYNEQFF.

CDR3 protein: CASNPLQGADYGYTF. The CDR3 DNA follows: TGTGCCAGCAATCCACTCCAGGGGGCTGACTATGGCTACACCTTC. J is TRBJ1-2 and V is TRBV6-5; 8 bases are a match to TRBD1. The junction had 10 bases not matched to a gene; V was cut back by 7 bases and J by 3 bases. This CDR3 region has 15 residues. The germline CDR1 and CDR2 sequences are MNHEY and SVGAGI.

This clone was counted a few times. The gene calls are TRBV6-6 and TRBJ1-2; D is perhaps TRBD1 (6 bases). V dropped 4 bases and J dropped 5 bases, with 11 bases sitting between them. CDR3 length: 13 residues. Germline CDR1 MNHNY, CDR2 SVGAGI (reference sequence). CDR3 amino acids: CASSSGVPYGYTF. In DNA, the CDR3 is TGTGCCAGCAGTTCAGGGGTCCCATATGGCTACACCTTC.

The rearrangement joins TRBV9 to TRBJ2-1, with D maybe TRBD2 (5 bases). The CDR3 is made up of 13 amino acids. The germline V and J ends were trimmed by 6 bases and 9 bases, with 16 bases remaining between them. Germline V lookup: CDR1 SGDLS, CDR2 YYNGEE. The CDR3 region has the DNA TGTGCCAGCAATACCCGGGGATACGGTGAGCAGTTCTTC. It yields the protein CASNTRGYGEQFF.

The V gene is TRBV9, the J gene TRBJ2-5; D remains ambiguous. The CDR3 is 13 amino acids. Deletions cut 3 bases from V and 4 bases from J, with 10 bases between. CDR1 and CDR2 from the germline V gene are SGDLS and YYNGEE. The CDR3 DNA is TGTGCCAGCAGCGGGGCCAACCCAGAGACCCAGTACTTC. Protein sequence: CASSGANPETQYF.

The chain is built from TRBV12-5 and TRBJ1-4; D is undetermined. The length of the CDR3 is 15 residues. Deletions cut 0 bases from V and 7 bases from J, with 12 bases between. CDR1 and CDR2 from the germline V gene are LGHNT and FRNRAP. The CDR3 nucleotides read TGTGCTAGTGGTTTGGTTGGGATCGGGAGTGAAAAACTGTTTTTT. Translated: CASGLVGIGSEKLFF.

This clone has a single count. J is TRBJ2-6 and V is TRBV4-2, with D maybe TRBD2 (6 bases). Per germline, CDR1 LGHNA and CDR2 YNFKEQ. This CDR3 is 16 amino acids long. V lost 3 bases, J lost 4 bases, and 13 bases lay in between. In DNA form, the CDR3 reads TGTGCCAGCAGCCAGGAGGGAGGTTCCGGGGCCAACGTCCTGACTTTC. It yields the protein CASSQEGGSGANVLTF.

This clone was detected only a few times. The chain is built from TRBV6-4 and TRBJ2-1, with 9 bases lining up with TRBD2. Germline lookup yields CDR1 MRHNA and CDR2 SNTAGT. The CDR3 totals 15 residues. With 4 bases clipped from V and 7 bases from J, the junction kept 8 bases outside the gene matches. CDR3 loop: CASSVLAGENNEQFF. The CDR3 DNA sequence: TGTGCCAGCAGTGTATTAGCGGGGGAAAATAATGAGCAGTTCTTC.

The chain recombines TRBV11-1 with TRBJ1-2, with 7 bases matching TRBD1. The CDR3 runs to 14 residues. Looked up from germline, CDR1 is SGHAT and CDR2 is FQDESV (reference sequence). With 5 bases clipped from V and 4 bases from J, the junction kept 7 bases outside the gene matches. CDR3 bases: TGTGCCAGCAGCACGGGACAGCTAGGCTATGGCTACACCTTC. Its translation is CASSTGQLGYGYTF.

The chain is built from TRBV2 and TRBJ1-5, with 8 bases fitting TRBD1. The CDR3 is 14 residues long. Germline V gene sequence: CDR1 SNHLY, CDR2 FYNNEI. Trimming removed 5 bases from V and 3 bases from J; junction bases left unmatched: 3. Here the CDR3 reads CASSRQGINQPQHF. The CDR3 DNA reads TGTGCCAGCAGTAGACAGGGGATCAATCAGCCCCAGCATTTT.

V gene TRBV5-1 combines with J gene TRBJ1-4; a possible D gene is TRBD1 (6 bases). The CDR3 is 16 amino acids. Looked up from germline, CDR1 is SGHRS and CDR2 is YFSETQ. The V and J ends lost 0 bases and 5 bases respectively, with 14 bases between them. The CDR3 spells CASSLAKGQPNEKLFF. For the CDR3, the DNA is TGCGCCAGCAGCTTGGCTAAAGGACAGCCAAATGAAAAACTGTTTTTT. Variable domain in full (rest from reference TRBV5-1 and TRBJ1-4): KAGVTQTPRYLIKTRGQQVTLSCSPISGHRSVSWYQQTPGQGLQFLFEYFSETQRNKGNFPGRFSGRQFSNSRSEMNVSTLELGDSALYLCASSLAKGQPNEKLFFGSGTQLSVL.

The chain carries TRBV7-2 and TRBJ1-1; 9 positions match TRBD1. The CDR3 length is 14 residues. Germline V gene lookup returns CDR1 SGHTA and CDR2 FQGNSA. V was clipped by 3 bases and J by 3 bases; unmatched bases: 2. DNA for the CDR3: TGTGCCAGCAGCTTCGACAGGGGGGACACTGAAGCTTTCTTT. As protein: CASSFDRGDTEAFF.

The chain joins TRBV5-1 to TRBJ1-4, with 8 bases fitting TRBD1. The CDR3 runs 16 residues. J lost 4 bases, V lost 2 bases, and 7 bases had no gene match. CDR1 and CDR2 from the germline V gene are SGHRS and YFSETQ. Here the CDR3 reads CASSFGDRGVNEKLFF. The CDR3 bases are TGCGCCAGCAGCTTCGGCGACAGGGGAGTTAATGAAAAACTGTTTTTT.

With regard to this clone: Within the sample, other DNA sequences also encode this same CDR3. The chain joins TRBV5-1 to TRBJ2-7; 9 nucleotides agree with TRBD1. CDR1 is SGHRS, CDR2 YFSETQ, per germline. The CDR3 runs to 14 residues. With V trimmed by 0 bases and J by 2 bases, 0 bases remained unmatched. The CDR3 sequence is CASSLGTGAYEQYF. CDR3 bases: TGCGCCAGCAGCTTGGGGACAGGGGCCTACGAGCAGTACTTC. Combining the CDR3 with reference TRBV5-1 and TRBJ2-7 gives the whole variable domain KAGVTQTPRYLIKTRGQQVTLSCSPISGHRSVSWYQQTPGQGLQFLFEYFSETQRNKGNFPGRFSGRQFSNSRSEMNVSTLELGDSALYLCASSLGTGAYEQYFGPGTRLTVT.